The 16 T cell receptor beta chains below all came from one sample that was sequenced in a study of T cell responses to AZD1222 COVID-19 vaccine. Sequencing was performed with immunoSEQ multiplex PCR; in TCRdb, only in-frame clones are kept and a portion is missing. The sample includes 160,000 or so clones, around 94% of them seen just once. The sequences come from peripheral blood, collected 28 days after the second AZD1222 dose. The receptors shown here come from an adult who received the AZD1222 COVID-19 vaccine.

CDR3 amino acids: CASSLGQGNTEAFF. The CDR3, as DNA: TGTGCCAGTAGTTTGGGACAGGGTAACACTGAAGCTTTCTTT. V and J are TRBV19 and TRBJ1-1; 9 nucleotides line up with TRBD1. J was trimmed by 2 bases and V by 5 bases; bases with no gene match: 3. Germline loops: CDR1 LNHDA, CDR2 SQIVND (reference sequence). This CDR3 is 14 amino acids long. Full variable domain (rest looked up from reference TRBV19 and TRBJ1-1): DGGITQSPKYLFRKEGQNVTLSCEQNLNHDAMYWYRQDPGQGLRLIYYSQIVNDFQKGDIAEGYSVSREKKESFPLTVTSAQKNPTAFYLCASSLGQGNTEAFFGQGTRLTVV.

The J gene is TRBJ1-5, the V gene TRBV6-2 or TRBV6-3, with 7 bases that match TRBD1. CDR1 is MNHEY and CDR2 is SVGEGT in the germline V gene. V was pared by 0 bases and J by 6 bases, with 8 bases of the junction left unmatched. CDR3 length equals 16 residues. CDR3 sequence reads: CASSYSDRVSGQPQHF. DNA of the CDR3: TGTGCCAGCAGTTACTCCGACAGGGTGAGTGGTCAGCCCCAGCATTTT.

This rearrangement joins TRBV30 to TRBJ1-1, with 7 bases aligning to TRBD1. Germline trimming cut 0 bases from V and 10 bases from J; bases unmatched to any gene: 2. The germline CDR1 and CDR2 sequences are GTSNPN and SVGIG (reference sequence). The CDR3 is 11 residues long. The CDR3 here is CAWSVGGVAFF. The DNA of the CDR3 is TGTGCCTGGAGTGTAGGGGGCGTAGCTTTCTTT.

CDR3 sequence (DNA): TGTGCCAGCACCGCCGGTACAGGGAAATGGAGAACTGAAGCTTTCTTT. Translating gives CASTAGTGKWRTEAFF. The chain recombines TRBV25-1 with TRBJ1-1; a possible D gene is TRBD1 (6 bases). The length of the CDR3 is 16 residues. The V end was cut by 7 bases, the J end by 5 bases, with 23 bases between. The V gene's germline CDR1 is MGHDK and CDR2 SYGVNS.

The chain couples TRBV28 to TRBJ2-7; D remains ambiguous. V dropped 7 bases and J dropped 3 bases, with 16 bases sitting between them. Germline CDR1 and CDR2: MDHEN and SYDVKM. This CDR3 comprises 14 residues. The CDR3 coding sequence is TGTGCCAGCACCTCAGACGGTGCTTTCTACGAGCAGTACTTC. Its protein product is CASTSDGAFYEQYF.

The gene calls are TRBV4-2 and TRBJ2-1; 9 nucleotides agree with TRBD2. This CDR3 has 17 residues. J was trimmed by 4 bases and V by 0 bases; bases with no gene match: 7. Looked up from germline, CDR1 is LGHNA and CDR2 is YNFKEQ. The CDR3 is CASSQEMATSGYNEQFF. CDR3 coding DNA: TGTGCCAGCAGCCAAGAAATGGCGACTAGCGGATACAATGAGCAGTTCTTC.

CDR3 protein: CASSAGTGTGIPYEQYF. CDR3 DNA sequence: TGTGCCAGCAGCGCCGGAACCGGGACAGGGATACCCTACGAGCAGTACTTC. The V gene is TRBV9, the J gene TRBJ2-7, with TRBD1 matching over 9 bases. The CDR3 is made up of 17 amino acids. Losses at the gene ends were 3 bases for V and 2 bases for J; bases not matched to a gene: 12. The germline V gene encodes CDR1 SGDLS and CDR2 YYNGEE.

The CDR3 here is CASSDRGHSYNEQFF. In DNA, the CDR3 is TGTGCCAGCAGTGACAGGGGGCACTCCTACAATGAGCAGTTCTTC. The chain employs TRBV7-9 and TRBJ2-1; 10 bases map to TRBD1. This CDR3 comprises 15 residues. V gave up 6 bases and J gave up 0 bases; unmatched junction bases: 2. Germline CDR1 SEHNR, CDR2 FQNEAQ (reference sequence).

CDR3: CASSPGLAGNVQETQYF. The CDR3 DNA reads TGTGCCAGCAGCCCGGGACTAGCGGGAAATGTCCAAGAGACCCAGTACTTC. The rearrangement joins TRBV7-9 to TRBJ2-5; TRBD2 matches at 13 bases. CDR1 and CDR2 (germline): SEHNR, FQNEAQ (reference sequence). The CDR3 is 17 residues long. The junction had 7 bases not matched to a gene; V was cut back by 5 bases and J by 1 base. The variable domain in full, with the rest retrieved from reference TRBV7-9 and TRBJ2-5, is DTGVSQNPRHKITKRGQNVTFRCDPISEHNRLYWYRQTLGQGPEFLTYFQNEAQLEKSRLLSDRFSAERPKGSFSTLEIQRTEQGDSAMYLCASSPGLAGNVQETQYFGPGTRLLVL.

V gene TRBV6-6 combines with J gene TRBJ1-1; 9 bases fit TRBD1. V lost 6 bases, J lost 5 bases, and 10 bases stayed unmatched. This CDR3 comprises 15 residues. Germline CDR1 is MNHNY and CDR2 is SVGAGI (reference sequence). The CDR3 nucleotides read TGTGCCAGCAGGCCCGCCGGGACAGGGTATACTGAAGCTTTCTTT. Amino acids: CASRPAGTGYTEAFF.

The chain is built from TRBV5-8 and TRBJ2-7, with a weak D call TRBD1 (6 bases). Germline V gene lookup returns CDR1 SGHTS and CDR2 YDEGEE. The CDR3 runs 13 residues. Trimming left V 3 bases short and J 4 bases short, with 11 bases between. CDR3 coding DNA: TGTGCCAGCAGCTCCCGCGGACAGTACGAGCAGTACTTC. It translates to CASSSRGQYEQYF.

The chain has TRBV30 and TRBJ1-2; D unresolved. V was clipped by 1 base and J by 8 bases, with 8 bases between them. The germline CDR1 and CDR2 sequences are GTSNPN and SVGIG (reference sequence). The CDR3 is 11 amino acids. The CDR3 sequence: CAWSAAVGYTF. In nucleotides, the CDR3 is TGTGCCTGGAGTGCGGCCGTCGGCTACACCTTC.

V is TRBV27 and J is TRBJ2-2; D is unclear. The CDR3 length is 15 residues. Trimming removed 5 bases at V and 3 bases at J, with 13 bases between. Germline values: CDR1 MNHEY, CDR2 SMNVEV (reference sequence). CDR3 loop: CASSPTRIYTGELFF. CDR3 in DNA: TGTGCCAGCAGTCCAACCAGGATCTACACCGGGGAGCTGTTTTTT.

In nucleotides, the CDR3 is TGCAGCGTTGAAGACCACAGGGGAGATGACTATGGCTACACCTTC. Translated, it gives CSVEDHRGDDYGYTF. The chain joins TRBV29-1 to TRBJ1-2; 7 bases fit TRBD1. Per germline, CDR1 SQVTM and CDR2 ANQGSEA. This CDR3 contains 15 residues. V gave up 0 bases and J gave up 3 bases; unmatched junction bases: 7. The full variable domain, its missing parts supplied by reference TRBV29-1 and TRBJ1-2, is SAVISQKPSRDICQRGTSLTIQCQVDSQVTMMFWYRQQPGQSLTLIATANQGSEATYESGFVIDKFPISRPNLTFSTLTVSNMSPEDSSIYLCSVEDHRGDDYGYTFGSGTRLTVV.

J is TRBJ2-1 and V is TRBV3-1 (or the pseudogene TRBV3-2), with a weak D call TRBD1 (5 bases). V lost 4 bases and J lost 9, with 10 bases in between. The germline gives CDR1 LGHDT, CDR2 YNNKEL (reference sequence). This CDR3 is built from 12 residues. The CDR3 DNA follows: TGTGCCAGCAGCCGATGGGGCGGTGAGCAGTTCTTC. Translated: CASSRWGGEQFF.

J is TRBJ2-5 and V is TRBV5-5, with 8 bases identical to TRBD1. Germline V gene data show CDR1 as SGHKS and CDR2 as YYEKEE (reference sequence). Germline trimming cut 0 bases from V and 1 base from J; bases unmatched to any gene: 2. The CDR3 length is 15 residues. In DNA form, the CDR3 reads TGTGCCAGCAGCTTGGGGGACAGGAGCCAAGAGACCCAGTACTTC. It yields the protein CASSLGDRSQETQYF.